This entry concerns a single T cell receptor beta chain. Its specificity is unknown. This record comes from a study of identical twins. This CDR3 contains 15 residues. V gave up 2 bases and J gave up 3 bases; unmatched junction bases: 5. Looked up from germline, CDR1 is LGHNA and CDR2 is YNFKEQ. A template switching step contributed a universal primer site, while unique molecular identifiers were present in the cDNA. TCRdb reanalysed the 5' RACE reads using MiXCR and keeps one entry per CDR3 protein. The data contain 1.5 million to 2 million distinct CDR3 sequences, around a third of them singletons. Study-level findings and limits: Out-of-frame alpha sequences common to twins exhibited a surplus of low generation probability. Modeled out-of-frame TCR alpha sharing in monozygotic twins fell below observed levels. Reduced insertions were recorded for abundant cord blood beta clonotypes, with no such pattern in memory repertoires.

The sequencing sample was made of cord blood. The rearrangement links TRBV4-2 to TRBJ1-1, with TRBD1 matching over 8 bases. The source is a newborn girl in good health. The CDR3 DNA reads TGTGCCAGCAGCCAAACCAGGGGGCGAGACACTGAAGCTTTCTTT. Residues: CASSQTRGRDTEAFF.